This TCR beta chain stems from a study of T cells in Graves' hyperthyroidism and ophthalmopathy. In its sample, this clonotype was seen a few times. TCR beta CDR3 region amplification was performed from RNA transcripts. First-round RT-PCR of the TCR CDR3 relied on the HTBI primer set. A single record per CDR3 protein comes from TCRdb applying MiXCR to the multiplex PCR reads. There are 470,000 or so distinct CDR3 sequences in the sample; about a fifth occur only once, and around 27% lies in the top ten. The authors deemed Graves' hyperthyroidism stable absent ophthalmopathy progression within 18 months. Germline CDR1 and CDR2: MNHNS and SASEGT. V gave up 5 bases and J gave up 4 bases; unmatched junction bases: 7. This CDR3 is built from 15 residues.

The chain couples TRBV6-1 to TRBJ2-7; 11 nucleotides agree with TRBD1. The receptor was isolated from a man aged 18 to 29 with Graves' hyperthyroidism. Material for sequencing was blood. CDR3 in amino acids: CASSPGQGAKYEQYF. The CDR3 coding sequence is TGTGCCAGCAGTCCCGGACAGGGGGCTAAGTACGAGCAGTACTTC.